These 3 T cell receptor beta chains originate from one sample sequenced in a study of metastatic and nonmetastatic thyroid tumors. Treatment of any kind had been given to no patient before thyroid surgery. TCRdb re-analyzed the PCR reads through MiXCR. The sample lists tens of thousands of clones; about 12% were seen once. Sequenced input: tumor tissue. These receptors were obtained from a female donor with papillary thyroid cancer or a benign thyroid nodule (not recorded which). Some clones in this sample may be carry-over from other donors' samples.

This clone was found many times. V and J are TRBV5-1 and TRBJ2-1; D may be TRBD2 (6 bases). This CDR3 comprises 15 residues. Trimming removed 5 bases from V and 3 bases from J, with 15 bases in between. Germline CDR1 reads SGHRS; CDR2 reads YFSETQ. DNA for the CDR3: TGCGCCAGCAGGTCGGAGGGCCTGGTCTACAATGAGCAGTTCTTC. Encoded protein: CASRSEGLVYNEQFF.

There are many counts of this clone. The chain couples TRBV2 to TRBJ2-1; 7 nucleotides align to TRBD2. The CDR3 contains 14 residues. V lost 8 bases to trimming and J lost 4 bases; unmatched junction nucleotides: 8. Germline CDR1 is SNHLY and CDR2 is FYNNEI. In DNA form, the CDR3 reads TGTGCCAGCGGCGCCGGGACTACATACAATGAGCAGTTCTTC. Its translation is CASGAGTTYNEQFF. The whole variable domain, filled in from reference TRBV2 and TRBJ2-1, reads EPEVTQTPSHQVTQMGQEVILRCVPISNHLYFYWYRQILGQKVEFLVSFYNNEISEKSEIFDDQFSVERPDGSNFTLKIRSTKLEDSAMYFCASGAGTTYNEQFFGPGTRLTVL.

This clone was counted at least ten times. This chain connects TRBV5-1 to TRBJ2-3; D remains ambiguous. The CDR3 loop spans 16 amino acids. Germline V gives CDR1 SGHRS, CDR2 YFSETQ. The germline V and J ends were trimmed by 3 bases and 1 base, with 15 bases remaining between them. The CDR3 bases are TGCGCCAGCAGCTACTTCGTCGCAGCACGCACAGATACGCAGTATTTT. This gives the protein CASSYFVAARTDTQYF.